The 25 T cell receptor beta chains reported below all come from one sample, sequenced in a study of blood T cell repertoires in COVID-19. Libraries were prepared by immunoSEQ multiplex PCR; TCRdb keeps only in-frame clonotypes and omits some of them. The table includes about 170,000 clones, approximately 87% detected once. The sequenced sample was peripheral blood. The receptors come from a woman aged 60-75 years with COVID-19, enrolled during active disease.

The chain uses TRBV10-2 and TRBJ1-1, with D tentatively TRBD1 (5 bases). CDR1 and CDR2 (germline): WSHSY, SAAADI. V lost 1 base, J lost 2 bases, and 11 bases lay in between. This CDR3 region has 15 residues. The CDR3 spells CASSEYRPGNTEAFF. CDR3 in DNA: TGCGCCAGCAGTGAGTACAGGCCGGGCAACACTGAAGCTTTCTTT.

Here the CDR3 reads CASGIGDGYTF. For the CDR3, the DNA is TGTGCTAGTGGCATAGGGGATGGCTACACCTTC. The chain joins TRBV12-5 to TRBJ1-2, with D maybe TRBD1 (5 bases). The CDR3 covers 11 residues. The V gene's germline CDR1 is LGHNT and CDR2 FRNRAP. Trimming pared 6 bases from V and 6 bases from J, leaving 8 bases between.

The rearrangement links TRBV7-9 to TRBJ2-7; a possible D gene is TRBD1 (6 bases). Germline loops: CDR1 SEHNR, CDR2 FQNEAQ (reference sequence). CDR3 length: 13 residues. The germline V and J ends were trimmed by 3 bases and 5 bases, with 11 bases remaining between them. CDR3 sequence reads: CASSFHGTNEQYF. The CDR3 bases are TGTGCCAGCAGCTTCCACGGGACAAACGAGCAGTACTTC.

The table lists this clone with a count of one. This chain connects TRBV4-3 to TRBJ2-5; 10 bases align to TRBD1. The CDR3 spans 14 residues. Trimming took 1 base from V and 4 from J; bases not matched to a gene: 0. Germline CDR1 is LGHNA and CDR2 is YSLEER. CDR3 sequence reads: CASSQGQGAETQYF. CDR3 DNA sequence: TGCGCCAGCAGCCAAGGACAGGGGGCAGAGACCCAGTACTTC.

The J gene is TRBJ2-7, the V gene TRBV28; the match to TRBD1 covers 9 bases. CDR3 length: 14 amino acids. CDR1 MDHEN and CDR2 SYDVKM come from the germline V gene. Trimming cost V 6 bases and J 4 bases; bases outside gene matches: 7. The CDR3 reads CASSRPGQGYEQYF. DNA of the CDR3: TGTGCCAGCAGCCGCCCGGGACAGGGTTACGAGCAGTACTTC.

The chain has TRBV30 and TRBJ1-5; perhaps TRBD1 as D (6 bases). This CDR3 contains 17 residues. Germline CDR1 reads GTSNPN; CDR2 reads SVGIG (reference sequence). V was trimmed by 1 base and J by 2 bases, leaving 18 bases between them. CDR3 region: CAWSGLQGKIGNQPQHF. The CDR3 nucleotides read TGTGCCTGGAGTGGTTTACAGGGCAAGATCGGCAATCAGCCCCAGCATTTT.

This chain links TRBV5-4 with TRBJ2-7; 9 positions match TRBD1. The CDR3 runs 16 residues. V lost 3 bases and J lost 3; bases outside the gene matches: 10. Germline CDR1 reads SGHNT; CDR2 reads YYREEE (reference sequence). The CDR3 coding sequence is TGTGCCAGCAGCTCGTATGCCGGGACAGGGAGCTACGAGCAGTACTTC. This translates into CASSSYAGTGSYEQYF.

The chain employs TRBV6-6 and TRBJ2-4, with D possibly being TRBD2 (6 bases). CDR1 is MNHNY, CDR2 SVGAGI, per germline (reference sequence). The V and J ends lost 4 bases and 8 bases respectively, with 12 bases between them. This CDR3 has 13 residues. CDR3 DNA: TGTGCCAGCAGTTGGATCACGGGAGACATTCAGTACTTC. The encoded protein is CASSWITGDIQYF.

This chain connects TRBV5-1 to TRBJ2-5, with 11 positions matching TRBD2. The CDR3 covers 17 residues. With V trimmed by 0 bases and J by 4 bases, 8 bases remained unmatched. Germline CDR1 SGHRS, CDR2 YFSETQ. The CDR3 loop reads CASSLAGLAEQTETQYF. In nucleotides, the CDR3 is TGCGCCAGCAGCTTGGCGGGACTAGCGGAACAAACAGAGACCCAGTACTTC.

The rearrangement uses TRBV28 and TRBJ2-7; tentative D call: TRBD1 (5 bases). The V gene's germline CDR1 is MDHEN and CDR2 SYDVKM. Between the trimmed V and J ends, which lost 0 bases and 2 bases, there was a span of 8 bases. This CDR3 contains 14 residues. Here the CDR3 DNA reads TGTGCCAGCAGTTTATGGACAGAAACCTACGAGCAGTACTTC. Encoded protein: CASSLWTETYEQYF.

V usage is TRBV11-2 and J usage is TRBJ1-1; D perhaps matches TRBD1 (6 bases). The CDR3 is 14 residues long. Trimming took off 3 bases at V and 6 bases at J, with 14 bases between the two ends. Germline V gene lookup returns CDR1 SGHAT and CDR2 FQNNGV. CDR3 sequence: CASSLRGAVAEAFF. The CDR3 DNA reads TGTGCCAGCAGCTTGCGGGGGGCAGTCGCTGAAGCTTTCTTT.

V gene TRBV6-2 or TRBV6-3 combines with J gene TRBJ1-2, with 7 positions matching TRBD1. The J segment lost 8 bases and the V segment lost 2 bases, leaving 11 bases of the junction unmatched. The CDR3 runs to 15 residues. Germline V lookup: CDR1 MNHEY, CDR2 SVGEGT. As DNA, the CDR3 is TGTGCCAGCAGTTACAGCCCCGGACAGGTCATCGGCTACACCTTC. It codes for CASSYSPGQVIGYTF.

This clone was recorded a few times. The V and J genes are TRBV12-3 or TRBV12-4 and TRBJ1-1, with TRBD1 matching 9 bases. This CDR3 contains 13 residues. V gave up 7 bases and J gave up 13 bases; unmatched junction bases: 13. The CDR3 DNA follows: TGTGCCAGCAACCATCCGGGACAGGGCAGCTTTTTCTTT. Its protein product is CASNHPGQGSFFF.

The chain is built from TRBV2 and TRBJ2-7; D is perhaps TRBD1 (6 bases). Germline CDR1 and CDR2: SNHLY and FYNNEI. The CDR3 covers 12 residues. Trimming pared 6 bases from V and 3 bases from J, leaving 9 bases between. Here the CDR3 DNA reads TGTGCCAGCAGGATGGACAGCTACGAGCAGTACTTC. Translated, it gives CASRMDSYEQYF.

The rearrangement links TRBV5-1 to TRBJ2-3; 9 bases are shared with TRBD2. Germline V gives CDR1 SGHRS, CDR2 YFSETQ. This CDR3 region has 17 residues. V shed 4 bases and J 2 bases; nucleotides not matched to a gene: 11. CDR3 coding DNA: TGCGCCAGCAGCCCGACGCGTGGCGGGAGGGACACAGATACGCAGTATTTT. The encoded protein is CASSPTRGGRDTDTQYF.

In this sample, this clone turned up a few times. The chain combines TRBV7-2 with TRBJ2-1, with 8 bases fitting TRBD2. The germline CDR1 and CDR2 sequences are SGHTA and FQGNSA. Trimming removed 5 bases from V and 0 bases from J; junction bases left unmatched: 6. CDR3 size: 16 residues. CDR3 amino acids: CASSVSGVSSYNEQFF. As DNA, the CDR3 is TGTGCCAGCAGCGTTAGCGGGGTCAGCTCCTACAATGAGCAGTTCTTC.

This clone was counted only a few times. J is TRBJ1-5 and V is TRBV6-6, with 7 bases matching TRBD1. This CDR3 region has 15 residues. Germline CDR1 and CDR2: MNHNY and SVGAGI (reference sequence). Germline trimming cut 0 bases from V and 5 bases from J; bases unmatched to any gene: 4. CDR3: CASSYSEQGYQPQHF. In nucleotides, the CDR3 is TGTGCCAGCAGTTACTCAGAACAGGGGTATCAGCCCCAGCATTTT.

This clone was seen only once. This chain uses TRBV5-6 with TRBJ2-1; tentative D call: TRBD1 (5 bases). The V end was cut by 1 base, the J end by 1 base, with 12 bases between. CDR1 is SGHDT, CDR2 YYEEEE, per germline. This CDR3 is built from 16 residues. CDR3 DNA: TGTGCCAGCAGCTTGTCAGGTCAGGGATCCTACAATGAGCAGTTCTTC. Encoded protein: CASSLSGQGSYNEQFF. The full variable domain, completed using reference TRBV5-6 and TRBJ2-1, is DAGVTQSPTHLIKTRGQQVTLRCSPKSGHDTVSWYQQALGQGPQFIFQYYEEEERQRGNFPDRFSGHQFPNYSSELNVNALLLGDSALYLCASSLSGQGSYNEQFFGPGTRLTVL.

This CDR3 is CATSERTSAGTQYF. The CDR3 DNA follows: TGTGCCACCAGTGAAAGGACATCCGCAGGGACCCAGTACTTC. The chain is built from TRBV24-1 and TRBJ2-5, with D possibly TRBD1 on 5 matching bases. Germline CDR1 and CDR2: KGHDR and SFDVKD. The CDR3 is 14 residues long. The germline V and J ends were trimmed by 4 bases and 7 bases, with 15 bases remaining between them.

V and J are TRBV6-5 and TRBJ1-2; 12 bases align to TRBD1. After removal of 0 bases from V and 7 bases from J, the junction contained 3 bases not matched to a gene. The germline CDR1 and CDR2 sequences are MNHEY and SVGAGI. The CDR3 runs 15 residues. The CDR3 here is CASSYSGQGARGYTF. The CDR3 region has the DNA TGTGCCAGCAGTTACTCGGGACAGGGGGCGCGTGGCTACACCTTC.

The CDR3 DNA is TGTGCCAGTAGTATAGTTTTGGGCAGCCTCGACAATCAGCCCCAGCATTTT. Protein: CASSIVLGSLDNQPQHF. This chain links TRBV19 with TRBJ1-5; D not certain. With 1 base removed from V and 3 bases from J, the gap between germline ends came to 16 bases. The CDR3 is 17 residues long. The germline CDR1 and CDR2 sequences are LNHDA and SQIVND (reference sequence).

This rearrangement joins TRBV7-9 to TRBJ1-3; possible D gene TRBD1, 6 bases. V lost 5 bases and J 4 bases, leaving 18 bases between the germline ends. The CDR3 loop spans 16 amino acids. The germline V gene has CDR1 SEHNR and CDR2 FQNEAQ (reference sequence). Written as DNA, the CDR3 is TGTGCCAGCAGCCCTGAGTGGGCAGGGACAGGAAACACCATATATTTT. It translates to CASSPEWAGTGNTIYF.

The table lists this clone with a count of one. The chain recombines TRBV7-9 with TRBJ1-1, with D possibly matching TRBD1 (5 bases). The CDR3 is 13 amino acids. CDR1 is SEHNR and CDR2 is FQNEAQ in the germline V gene (reference sequence). Trimming removed 5 bases from V and 4 bases from J, with 11 bases in between. For the CDR3, the DNA is TGTGCCAGCAGCCCCAGGGTCGGCACTGAAGCTTTCTTT. Translation: CASSPRVGTEAFF.

This clone was counted between two and nine times. This chain uses TRBV5-1 with TRBJ1-1; the D gene is possibly TRBD1 (5 bases). The CDR3 runs to 13 residues. V lost 0 bases, J lost 9 bases, and 12 bases lay in between. Germline V gene data show CDR1 as SGHRS and CDR2 as YFSETQ. The chain's CDR3 is CASSLALQDQAFF. The CDR3 bases are TGCGCCAGCAGCTTGGCCCTACAGGATCAAGCTTTCTTT.

This clone was seen a single time. CDR3 region: CASSPTGNRLNEQFF. The CDR3 DNA sequence: TGTGCCAGCAGTCCCACCGGGAATCGCCTCAATGAGCAGTTCTTC. The chain links TRBV27 to TRBJ2-1; possibly TRBD2 for D (5 bases). The CDR3 has 15 residues. V was pared by 5 bases and J by 6 bases, with 17 bases between. Germline-derived CDR1 and CDR2 are MNHEY and SMNVEV (reference sequence).